A selection of T cell receptor beta chains follows, all from one sample in a study of blood T cell repertoires in COVID-19. Clones were sequenced by immunoSEQ multiplex PCR, and TCRdb holds only the in-frame ones, with some missing. The sample consists of approximately 260,000 clones, 90% of them appearing once. The sequenced sample was peripheral blood. Receptor source: a woman in her sixties with COVID-19, enrolled during active disease. The CDR3 runs from the conserved cysteine through the conserved F or W. The D gene is left open where the match is weak. Size values are once, few and many counts, or a class for expanded clones, and some rows have none.

d_gene: TRBD2; len: 15; v_gene: TRBV6-6; abundance: medium-sized; j_gene: TRBJ2-5; CDR3nt: TGTGCCAGCAGTAACCGAGCGGGGCTCCAAGAGACCCAGTACTTC; CDR3aa: CASSNRAGLQETQYF
d_gene: -; len: 12; v_gene: TRBV7-2; abundance: -; j_gene: TRBJ1-4; CDR3nt: TGTGCCAGCAGGGTCGGTAATGAAAAACTGTTTTTT; CDR3aa: CASRVGNEKLFF
d_gene: -; len: 15; v_gene: TRBV15; abundance: -; j_gene: TRBJ1-4; CDR3nt: TGTGCCACCAGCAGAGAAGCAGGGTCGGATGAAAAACTGTTTTTT; CDR3aa: CATSREAGSDEKLFF
d_gene: -; len: 13; v_gene: TRBV30; abundance: -; j_gene: TRBJ1-2; CDR3nt: TGTGCCTGGAGTGTACACGGGGTTCTAGGCTACACCTTC; CDR3aa: CAWSVHGVLGYTF
d_gene: TRBD2; len: 14; v_gene: TRBV15; abundance: -; j_gene: TRBJ2-2; CDR3nt: TGTGCCACCGAGGCGGGGGGCCTTCCCGGGGAGCTGTTTTTT; CDR3aa: CATEAGGLPGELFF
d_gene: -; len: 15; v_gene: TRBV19; abundance: -; j_gene: TRBJ1-4; CDR3nt: TGTGCCAGTAGTATCGGGGGGGCGATGGGAGAAAAACTGTTTTTT; CDR3aa: CASSIGGAMGEKLFF
d_gene: TRBD1; len: 16; v_gene: TRBV5-1; abundance: -; j_gene: TRBJ1-3; CDR3nt: TGCGCCAGCAGCACGTCGGGACAGGGGGACGGAAACACCATATATTTT; CDR3aa: CASSTSGQGDGNTIYF
d_gene: TRBD2; len: 20; v_gene: TRBV5-1; abundance: few; j_gene: TRBJ2-7; CDR3nt: TGCGCCAGCAGCTTGAAGGGATCTGCTAGCGGGGGCTTCAACTCCTACGAGCAGTACTTC; CDR3aa: CASSLKGSASGGFNSYEQYF
d_gene: TRBD2; len: 16; v_gene: TRBV7-2; abundance: -; j_gene: TRBJ2-3; CDR3nt: TGTGCCAGCAGCTCGAGACTAGCGGGGGGTTTTGATACGCAGTATTTT; CDR3aa: CASSSRLAGGFDTQYF
d_gene: TRBD1; len: 17; v_gene: TRBV5-4; abundance: -; j_gene: TRBJ1-2; CDR3nt: TGTGCCAGCAGGAGTAGGGACAGGATTAGAGCTAACTATGGCTACACCTTC; CDR3aa: CASRSRDRIRANYGYTF
d_gene: -; len: 14; v_gene: TRBV2; abundance: -; j_gene: TRBJ1-2; CDR3nt: TGTGCCAGCAGTGTTTTGGGGGCCTACTATGGCTACACCTTC; CDR3aa: CASSVLGAYYGYTF
d_gene: TRBD1; len: 12; v_gene: TRBV6-2/TRBV6-3; abundance: -; j_gene: TRBJ2-7; CDR3nt: TGTGCCAGCAGCCGGACAGGGGGCGAGCAGTACTTC; CDR3aa: CASSRTGGEQYF
d_gene: -; len: 12; v_gene: TRBV6-1; abundance: -; j_gene: TRBJ1-2; CDR3nt: TGTGCCAGCAGTGAGGAGTTAGATGGCTACACCTTC; CDR3aa: CASSEELDGYTF
d_gene: TRBD1; len: 13; v_gene: TRBV27; abundance: -; j_gene: TRBJ1-2; CDR3nt: TGTGCCAGCAGCCCGGGACAGGGAAGTGGCTACACCTTC; CDR3aa: CASSPGQGSGYTF
d_gene: -; len: 14; v_gene: TRBV5-5; abundance: -; j_gene: TRBJ1-5; CDR3nt: TGTGCCAGCAGCTTGAGGCCAGGTAACCAGCCCCAGCATTTT; CDR3aa: CASSLRPGNQPQHF
d_gene: -; len: 14; v_gene: TRBV2; abundance: -; j_gene: TRBJ1-5; CDR3nt: TGTGCCAGCACCGAGCGGGACACCGGGCAGCCCCAGCATTTT; CDR3aa: CASTERDTGQPQHF
d_gene: -; len: 15; v_gene: TRBV5-4; abundance: -; j_gene: TRBJ1-2; CDR3nt: TGTGCCAGCAGCTTGATAGGGGGAAGGATGGATGGCTACACCTTC; CDR3aa: CASSLIGGRMDGYTF
d_gene: -; len: 13; v_gene: TRBV15; abundance: -; j_gene: TRBJ2-5; CDR3nt: TGTGCCACCAGCAGCGACTACCAAGAGACCCAGTACTTC; CDR3aa: CATSSDYQETQYF
d_gene: TRBD1; len: 13; v_gene: TRBV4-1; abundance: once; j_gene: TRBJ1-4; CDR3nt: TGCGCCAGCAGACAGGGGCGGAATGAAAAACTGTTTTTT; CDR3aa: CASRQGRNEKLFF
d_gene: TRBD1; len: 15; v_gene: TRBV11-2; abundance: -; j_gene: TRBJ1-2; CDR3nt: TGTGCCAGCAGCTCATCCCGGAAGGGGGCGAATGGCTACACCTTC; CDR3aa: CASSSSRKGANGYTF
d_gene: -; len: 15; v_gene: TRBV4-1; abundance: -; j_gene: TRBJ1-3; CDR3nt: TGCGCCAGCAGCCCGGCCGGGGAACCTGGAAACACCATATATTTT; CDR3aa: CASSPAGEPGNTIYF
d_gene: -; len: 16; v_gene: TRBV6-1; abundance: -; j_gene: TRBJ1-5; CDR3nt: TGTGCCAGCAGTGAACCCCATAGGGGGAGCAATCAGCCCCAGCATTTT; CDR3aa: CASSEPHRGSNQPQHF
d_gene: -; len: 13; v_gene: TRBV19; abundance: -; j_gene: TRBJ2-1; CDR3nt: TGTGCCAGTAGTATCTCCCCTCAGGGGGAGCAGTTCTTC; CDR3aa: CASSISPQGEQFF
d_gene: TRBD1; len: 15; v_gene: TRBV2; abundance: -; j_gene: TRBJ2-3; CDR3nt: TGTGCCAGCACTCAACAGGGGGCGTTCGCAGATACGCAGTATTTT; CDR3aa: CASTQQGAFADTQYF
d_gene: TRBD1; len: 15; v_gene: TRBV7-6; abundance: -; j_gene: TRBJ2-3; CDR3nt: TGTGCCAGCAGCCTCCTGGGGACAGGGGGTAATACGCAGTATTTT; CDR3aa: CASSLLGTGGNTQYF
d_gene: TRBD2; len: 17; v_gene: TRBV7-8; abundance: -; j_gene: TRBJ2-7; CDR3nt: TGTGCCAGCAGCTTAGTGTTAGCGGGGGCTAACACCTACGAGCAGTACTTC; CDR3aa: CASSLVLAGANTYEQYF
d_gene: -; len: 13; v_gene: TRBV29-1; abundance: once; j_gene: TRBJ2-4; CDR3nt: TGCAGCGTTGGATACAGGAACAAAAACATTCAGTACTTC; CDR3aa: CSVGYRNKNIQYF
d_gene: -; len: 16; v_gene: TRBV5-1; abundance: -; j_gene: TRBJ2-3; CDR3nt: TGCGCCAGCAGCTTGGAGGGACTGGGCGGAACAGATACGCAGTATTTT; CDR3aa: CASSLEGLGGTDTQYF
d_gene: -; len: 14; v_gene: TRBV7-8; abundance: once; j_gene: TRBJ1-1; CDR3nt: TGTGCCAGCAGCTTAGTTTACAGACACACTGAAGCTTTCTTT; CDR3aa: CASSLVYRHTEAFF
d_gene: TRBD1; len: 14; v_gene: TRBV11-2; abundance: -; j_gene: TRBJ2-1; CDR3nt: TGTGCCAGCAGCGCGAACAGGGGCTACAATGAGCAGTTCTTC; CDR3aa: CASSANRGYNEQFF
d_gene: TRBD1; len: 14; v_gene: TRBV19; abundance: -; j_gene: TRBJ1-2; CDR3nt: TGTGCCAGTACCCGGGACAGAGGTTCTGGGGGCTACACCTTC; CDR3aa: CASTRDRGSGGYTF
d_gene: -; len: 17; v_gene: TRBV18; abundance: -; j_gene: TRBJ1-5; CDR3nt: TGTGCCAGCTCGGCAATCCGGGGAACGGAGAGCAATCAGCCCCAGCATTTT; CDR3aa: CASSAIRGTESNQPQHF
d_gene: -; len: 17; v_gene: TRBV3-1/TRBV3-2; abundance: -; j_gene: TRBJ1-1; CDR3nt: TGTGCCAGCAGACAAAACCCCCCGGGACACAGGAACACTGAAGCTTTCTTT; CDR3aa: CASRQNPPGHRNTEAFF
d_gene: -; len: 14; v_gene: TRBV7-8; abundance: -; j_gene: TRBJ2-5; CDR3nt: TGTGCCAGCAGCCGAGGGGGGGGTAGAGAGACCCAGTACTTC; CDR3aa: CASSRGGGRETQYF